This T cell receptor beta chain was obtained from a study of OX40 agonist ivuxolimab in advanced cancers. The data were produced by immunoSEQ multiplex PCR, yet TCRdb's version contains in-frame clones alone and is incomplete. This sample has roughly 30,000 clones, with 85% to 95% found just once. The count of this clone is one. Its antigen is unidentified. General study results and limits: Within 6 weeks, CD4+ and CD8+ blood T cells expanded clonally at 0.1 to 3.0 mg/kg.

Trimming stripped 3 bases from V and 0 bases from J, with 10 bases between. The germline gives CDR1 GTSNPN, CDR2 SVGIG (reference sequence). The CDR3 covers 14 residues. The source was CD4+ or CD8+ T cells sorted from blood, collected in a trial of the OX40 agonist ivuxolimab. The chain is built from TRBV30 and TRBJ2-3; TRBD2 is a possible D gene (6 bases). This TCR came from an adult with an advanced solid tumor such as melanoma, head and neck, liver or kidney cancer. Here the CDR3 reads CAWSNAGSTDTQYF. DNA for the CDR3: TGTGCCTGGAGCAACGCGGGGAGCACAGATACGCAGTATTTT. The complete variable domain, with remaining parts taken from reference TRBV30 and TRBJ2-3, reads SQTIHQWPATLVQPVGSPLSLECTVEGTSNPNLYWYRQAAGRGLQLLFYSVGIGQISSEVPQNLSASRPQDRQFILSSKKLLLSDSGFYLCAWSNAGSTDTQYFGPGTRLTVL.